This paragraph reports one T cell receptor (beta chain). In this sample, this clonotype turned up a few times. Its recognized antigen is unknown. Base qualities are missing; no much larger clone stands one base away. The data originate from a study of response to subunit inactivated influenza vaccine (dated by TCRdb to 2017 to 2018). For context, the study as a whole: Deep quantitative profiling of the T cell receptor repertoire was used in the study to follow responses to a trivalent subunit inactivated influenza vaccine.

V is reduced by 2 bases and J by 7 bases, leaving a spacing of 13 bases between them. Taken from the germline V gene, the CDR1 and CDR2 loops are MNHEY and SVGAGI. From the cysteine up to the phenylalanine, the CDR3 has a length of 14 residues. The read is trimmed to its CDR3 DNA, 42 bases read in frame from base 1. Library preparation used RT-PCR. This sample was sequenced with an Illumina HiSeq 2500. TCRdb trimmed public reads at Q25 via fastp, called clones via MiXCR and kept in-frame beta chains. Records with the same CDR3 protein are collapsed into one entry carrying the most frequent genes and DNA. Present in this sample are around 760,000 distinct CDR3 sequences, about 15% of which were seen just once. The top ten constitute 6.5% to 8.5% of the sample. What the work shows at the level of the full study, not this receptor alone: The authors suggested that each seasonal influenza vaccination may recruit only a limited number of new T cells.

The sequences come from PBMCs from blood, collected less than 15 days before vaccination. The sequence was obtained from a man aged 45-60 years who received an inactivated influenza vaccine. Donor details come from another sample of the same person, matched by shared clones. The chain joins TRBV6-5 to TRBJ2-3, with the D call perhaps TRBD1 or TRBD2, each one matching 7 bases. In nucleotides, the sequence is TGTGCCAGCAGTTACGGGGAGGGGGCCCATACGCAGTATTTT. Its protein product is CASSYGEGAHTQYF.